The 5 T cell receptor beta chains below come from one sample, sequenced in a study of STAT5B mutations in CD4+ large granular lymphocyte leukemia. Assay: immunoSEQ multiplex PCR; the TCRdb copy retains only in-frame clones and omits some. The sample records around 29,000 clones, around 78% being singletons. The sequenced sample was CD4+ T cells from blood buffy coats. Source of these receptors: a human donor in good health.

The genes are TRBV5-1 and TRBJ2-7, with D perhaps being TRBD1 or TRBD2 (5 bases each). Trimming cost V 4 bases and J 7 bases, with 18 bases left between them. This CDR3 spans 14 amino acids. Germline V gives CDR1 SGHRS, CDR2 YFSETQ. CDR3 nucleotides: TGCGCCAGCAGCGAGGGACGGGGAGCTGGGGAGCAGTACTTC. Amino acid sequence: CASSEGRGAGEQYF.

The chain has TRBV7-9 and TRBJ1-1; the D is unclear. V was clipped by 1 base and J by 6 bases, with 18 bases between them. Germline V gene sequence: CDR1 SEHNR, CDR2 FQNEAQ (reference sequence). The CDR3 covers 16 residues. CDR3 sequence reads: CASSLGWTGEMPEAFF. The DNA of the CDR3 is TGTGCCAGCAGCTTAGGGTGGACGGGAGAGATGCCTGAAGCTTTCTTT.

In its sample, this clone was seen once. V is TRBV6-5 and J is TRBJ2-3; D tentatively fits TRBD1 or TRBD2 (5 bases each). The CDR3 spans 12 residues. V lost 10 bases and J lost 0, with 8 bases in between. CDR1 MNHEY and CDR2 SVGAGI come from the germline V gene. The CDR3 nucleotides read TGTGCCACCGGGGCGAGCACAGATACGCAGTATTTT. This sequence encodes CATGASTDTQYF.

V is TRBV5-5 and J is TRBJ2-2, with TRBD1 matching over 7 bases. CDR3 length equals 14 residues. Germline V gene lookup returns CDR1 SGHKS and CDR2 YYEKEE (reference sequence). V lost 6 bases, J lost 4 bases, and 6 bases stayed unmatched. As DNA, the CDR3 is TGTGCCAGCACCCGACAGGGTGGCACCGGGGAGCTGTTTTTT. Amino acid sequence: CASTRQGGTGELFF.

This clone has a single count. V and J are TRBV30 and TRBJ1-4; 12 nucleotides line up with TRBD1. The ends lost 8 bases at V and 0 bases at J; junction bases unmatched: 7. The CDR3 has 16 residues. Germline V gene lookup returns CDR1 GTSNPN and CDR2 SVGIG (reference sequence). This chain's CDR3 is CARGDRGQTTNEKLFF. CDR3 DNA sequence: TGTGCCCGGGGGGACAGGGGGCAAACAACTAATGAAAAACTGTTTTTT. Drawing the rest from reference TRBV30 and TRBJ1-4, the complete variable domain is SQTIHQWPATLVQPVGSPLSLECTVEGTSNPNLYWYRQAAGRGLQLLFYSVGIGQISSEVPQNLSASRPQDRQFILSSKKLLLSDSGFYLCARGDRGQTTNEKLFFGSGTQLSVL.